Shown below are 31 T cell receptor beta chains from a single sample sequenced in a study of blood T cell repertoires in COVID-19. The data were produced by immunoSEQ multiplex PCR, yet TCRdb's version contains in-frame clones alone and is incomplete. Among approximately 210,000 clones, about four fifths were seen once, and the ten largest hold approximately 5.1%. Sequenced input: peripheral blood. These receptors were collected from a woman in her seventies with active or convalescent COVID-19.

The chain couples TRBV28 to TRBJ2-7; 10 bases align to TRBD1. The CDR3 is made up of 18 amino acids. With V trimmed by 4 bases and J by 6 bases, 18 bases remained unmatched. Germline loops: CDR1 MDHEN, CDR2 SYDVKM. CDR3 coding DNA: TGTGCCAGCAGTTACCCTCGAAAAGCCGGGACAGGGGCCACCGAGCAGTACTTC. Residues: CASSYPRKAGTGATEQYF.

The chain has TRBV28 and TRBJ2-3; the D gene is possibly TRBD1 (5 bases). Trimming stripped 6 bases from V and 4 bases from J, with 8 bases between. This CDR3 is built from 12 residues. Germline V CDR1 and CDR2: MDHEN, SYDVKM. CDR3 nucleotide sequence: TGTGCCAGCAGCTCCAGGGCAGATACGCAGTATTTT. Protein product: CASSSRADTQYF.

Written as DNA, the CDR3 is TGTGCCAGCAGCCAAGCTCACGACAGTACCTACGAGCAGTACTTC. Translated: CASSQAHDSTYEQYF. J is TRBJ2-7 and V is TRBV3-1 (or the pseudogene TRBV3-2); D perhaps matches TRBD1 (5 bases). The V end was cut by 1 base, the J end by 2 bases, with 12 bases between. CDR3 size: 15 residues. CDR1 and CDR2 (germline): LGHDT, YNNKEL (reference sequence).

In regard to this clone: Other DNA sequences in the sample encode the same CDR3. This sequence joins TRBV6-5 and TRBJ2-1; 10 nucleotides match TRBD1. After removal of 3 bases from V and 6 bases from J, the junction contained 2 bases not matched to a gene. Germline V CDR1 and CDR2: MNHEY, SVGAGI. This CDR3 has 14 amino acids. As DNA, the CDR3 is TGTGCCAGCAGTTATAGGACAGGGGGCAATGAGCAGTTCTTC. As protein: CASSYRTGGNEQFF.

This clone showed up just once. CDR3 amino acids: CASSLRTGGTGELFF. The CDR3 DNA sequence: TGTGCCAGCAGCCTGCGGACAGGGGGCACCGGGGAGCTGTTTTTT. This chain connects TRBV5-4 to TRBJ2-2; 10 bases agree with TRBD1. The germline gives CDR1 SGHNT, CDR2 YYREEE (reference sequence). Trimming cost V 4 bases and J 4 bases; bases outside gene matches: 4. The CDR3 contains 15 residues.

The V and J genes are TRBV7-9 and TRBJ1-4, with 7 bases aligning to TRBD1. Germline CDR1 reads SEHNR; CDR2 reads FQNEAQ (reference sequence). This CDR3 contains 15 residues. Unmatched junction bases numbered 5, after V lost 3 bases and J lost 4 bases. This CDR3 is CASSFPGQLNEKLFF. CDR3 nucleotide sequence: TGTGCCAGCAGCTTCCCGGGACAGCTTAATGAAAAACTGTTTTTT.

J is TRBJ2-2 and V is TRBV11-2, with D perhaps TRBD2 (5 bases). With 1 base removed from V and 4 bases from J, the gap between germline ends came to 16 bases. Germline loops: CDR1 SGHAT, CDR2 FQNNGV. The CDR3 spans 17 residues. The CDR3 loop is CASSLGEAGVLTGELFF. The CDR3 DNA sequence: TGTGCCAGCAGCTTAGGAGAGGCGGGTGTCCTCACCGGGGAGCTGTTTTTT. The full variable domain, with the rest looked up from reference TRBV11-2 and TRBJ2-2, is EAGVAQSPRYKIIEKRQSVAFWCNPISGHATLYWYQQILGQGPKLLIQFQNNGVVDDSQLPKDRFSAERLKGVDSTLKIQPAKLEDSAVYLCASSLGEAGVLTGELFFGEGSRLTVL.

CDR3: CASREGPGNEQFF. The CDR3 DNA sequence: TGTGCCAGCAGGGAGGGACCCGGGAATGAGCAGTTCTTC. The chain couples TRBV6-4 to TRBJ2-1, with D tentatively TRBD2 (6 bases). Germline V gives CDR1 MRHNA, CDR2 SNTAGT. The CDR3 is 13 residues long. Trimming took off 6 bases at V and 7 bases at J, with 13 bases between the two ends.

This rearrangement joins TRBV24-1 to TRBJ2-2; 7 nucleotides line up with TRBD2. The CDR3 totals 16 residues. CDR1 KGHDR and CDR2 SFDVKD come from the germline V gene. J was trimmed by 2 bases and V by 4 bases; bases with no gene match: 6. The CDR3: CATSDGGRPNTGELFF. In DNA form, the CDR3 reads TGTGCCACCAGTGACGGCGGGAGACCAAACACCGGGGAGCTGTTTTTT.

This chain connects TRBV28 to TRBJ1-2; no definite D call. Germline lookup yields CDR1 MDHEN and CDR2 SYDVKM. Deletions cut 6 bases from V and 11 bases from J, with 13 bases between. The CDR3 runs 11 residues. This CDR3 is CASSFMLVYTF. Written as DNA, the CDR3 is TGTGCCAGCAGCTTTATGTTAGTTTACACCTTC.

CDR3 nucleotide sequence: TGTGCCAGCAGCTTAGGGGGCGTGTGGTCCGGAAACACCATATATTTT. Its translation: CASSLGGVWSGNTIYF. The chain combines TRBV7-9 with TRBJ1-3; possible D gene TRBD1, 5 bases. Germline lookup yields CDR1 SEHNR and CDR2 FQNEAQ (reference sequence). Between the trimmed V and J ends, which lost 1 base and 4 bases, there was a span of 14 bases. The CDR3 is 16 residues long.

This clone came up many times. V usage is TRBV9 and J usage is TRBJ1-4, with a tentative D call TRBD1 (5 bases). Germline V gene lookup returns CDR1 SGDLS and CDR2 YYNGEE. V dropped 2 bases and J dropped 6 bases, with 11 bases sitting between them. CDR3 length: 14 amino acids. CDR3 region: CASSVQPGDEKLFF. The CDR3 nucleotides read TGTGCCAGCAGCGTTCAACCGGGGGATGAAAAACTGTTTTTT.

This rearrangement joins TRBV13 to TRBJ2-3, with D possibly matching TRBD2 (6 bases). Germline values: CDR1 PRHDT, CDR2 FYEKMQ (reference sequence). This CDR3 has 18 amino acids. Trimming cost V 5 bases and J 1 base, with 22 bases left between them. The CDR3 coding sequence is TGTGCCAGCAGCATTACCGGGAGCGCTTCTATCGGCACAGATACGCAGTATTTT. It is translated as CASSITGSASIGTDTQYF.

At least ten counts were recorded for this clone. The rearrangement links TRBV28 to TRBJ2-7, with no clear D. V was pared by 6 bases and J by 1 base, with 10 bases between. Germline lookup yields CDR1 MDHEN and CDR2 SYDVKM. This CDR3 region has 13 residues. CDR3 DNA: TGTGCCAGCAGAGACACACCGTCCTACGAGCAGTACTTC. It specifies CASRDTPSYEQYF.

V and J are TRBV27 and TRBJ2-1; 8 nucleotides agree with TRBD1. Trimming took 10 bases from V and 6 from J; bases not matched to a gene: 17. This CDR3 spans 16 amino acids. Germline V CDR1 and CDR2: MNHEY, SMNVEV (reference sequence). The CDR3 reads CATSRTGPSWGNEQFF. CDR3 in DNA: TGTGCCACCTCCCGGACAGGGCCTTCCTGGGGCAATGAGCAGTTCTTC.

V is TRBV9 and J is TRBJ2-3; 8 nucleotides align to TRBD1. The V gene end was trimmed by 0 bases and the J gene end by 0 bases; junction bases not matched to a gene: 6. Per the germline V gene, CDR1 is SGDLS and CDR2 is YYNGEE. This CDR3 contains 17 residues. The CDR3 loop reads CASSVANRGDSTDTQYF. The DNA for the CDR3 is TGTGCCAGCAGCGTAGCTAACAGGGGGGATAGCACAGATACGCAGTATTTT.

The chain joins TRBV5-4 to TRBJ1-2, with 7 bases fitting TRBD1. Germline CDR1 is SGHNT and CDR2 is YYREEE (reference sequence). The CDR3 spans 14 residues. J gave up 4 bases and V 2 bases, and 5 bases lay outside the gene matches. This chain's CDR3 is CASSFAGQPYGYTF. Here the CDR3 DNA reads TGTGCCAGCAGCTTTGCGGGACAGCCCTATGGCTACACCTTC.

The CDR3 coding sequence is TGTGCCAGCAGTTACTCCCGGGACAGAGCCTACGAGCAGTACTTC. Its protein is CASSYSRDRAYEQYF. The J gene is TRBJ2-7, the V gene TRBV6-5; 7 positions match TRBD1. Germline CDR1 MNHEY, CDR2 SVGAGI. Losses at the gene ends were 0 bases for V and 2 bases for J; bases not matched to a gene: 4. The CDR3 totals 15 residues.

This chain's CDR3 is CSASQLGNNEQFF. The CDR3 nucleotides read TGCAGTGCTAGTCAACTAGGCAACAATGAGCAGTTCTTC. V and J are TRBV20-1 and TRBJ2-1; tentatively, D is TRBD2 (5 bases). Germline lookup yields CDR1 DFQATT and CDR2 SNEGSKA (reference sequence). V shed 3 bases and J shed 5 bases, with 11 bases lying between them. The CDR3 extends over 13 amino acids.

The V and J genes are TRBV4-1 and TRBJ1-4; tentatively, D is TRBD1 (6 bases). V shed 3 bases and J shed 4 bases, with 18 bases lying between them. CDR3 length: 17 amino acids. The germline CDR1 and CDR2 sequences are MGHRA and YSYEKL. The CDR3 spells CASSQGQLRTGNEKLFF. In DNA, the CDR3 is TGCGCCAGCAGCCAGGGACAACTAAGAACGGGTAATGAAAAACTGTTTTTT.

The V call is TRBV5-4, the J call TRBJ2-2; 9 bases are a match to TRBD1. V dropped 0 bases and J dropped 3; count of bases not matched to a gene: 3. CDR3 length equals 16 residues. Per germline, CDR1 SGHNT and CDR2 YYREEE (reference sequence). The DNA for the CDR3 is TGTGCCAGCAGCTTGGTAGGGACAGGGTACACCGGGGAGCTGTTTTTT. This translates into CASSLVGTGYTGELFF.

The J gene is TRBJ1-1, the V gene TRBV24-1, with D possibly being TRBD1 (6 bases). Germline V gives CDR1 KGHDR, CDR2 SFDVKD. This CDR3 has 12 residues. The DNA of the CDR3 is TGTGCTCACAGGGAGGGGGACACTGAAGCTTTCTTT. Its translation: CAHREGDTEAFF.

This chain connects TRBV4-1 to TRBJ1-4; maybe TRBD1 (5 bases). Trimming stripped 2 bases from V and 0 bases from J, with 13 bases between. Germline V gives CDR1 MGHRA, CDR2 YSYEKL. The CDR3 length is 17 residues. The CDR3 region is CASSQRGGRSTNEKLFF. CDR3 bases: TGCGCCAGCAGCCAAAGGGGAGGGCGGTCAACTAATGAAAAACTGTTTTTT.

This chain connects TRBV29-1 to TRBJ2-5; 9 bases map to TRBD2. Germline V gene sequence: CDR1 SQVTM, CDR2 ANQGSEA. The CDR3 runs to 18 residues. V gave up 1 base and J gave up 0 bases; unmatched junction bases: 12. The CDR3 DNA is TGCAGCGTTGAAGGTGGGCTAGCGGGGCCCCCGTACCAAGAGACCCAGTACTTC. Translation gives CSVEGGLAGPPYQETQYF.

As DNA, the CDR3 is TGTGCCAGCAGCCCGGGACTAGCGGGAAGCACCGGGGAGCTGTTTTTT. Translating it yields CASSPGLAGSTGELFF. The rearrangement uses TRBV13 and TRBJ2-2; 13 bases match TRBD2. V gave up 5 bases and J gave up 4 bases; unmatched junction bases: 4. The CDR3 has 16 residues. The germline gives CDR1 PRHDT, CDR2 FYEKMQ (reference sequence).

The V and J genes are TRBV7-8 and TRBJ2-3; 8 nucleotides align to TRBD1. The CDR3 consists of 15 residues. Germline V CDR1 and CDR2: SGHVS, FQNEAQ. V lost 1 base and J lost 5; bases outside the gene matches: 5. CDR3 residues: CASSLDRGSGDTQYF. CDR3 sequence (DNA): TGTGCCAGCAGCTTAGACAGGGGGAGCGGAGATACGCAGTATTTT. Full variable domain (rest looked up from reference TRBV7-8 and TRBJ2-3): GAGVSQSPRYKVAKRGQDVALRCDPISGHVSLFWYQQALGQGPEFLTYFQNEAQLDKSGLPSDRFFAERPEGSVSTLKIQRTQQEDSAVYLCASSLDRGSGDTQYFGPGTRLTVL.

This chain links TRBV6-5 with TRBJ1-2; no definite D call. The CDR3 sequence is 14 residues long. V lost 3 bases, J lost 5 bases, and 13 bases lay in between. CDR1 and CDR2 from the germline V gene are MNHEY and SVGAGI. The chain's CDR3 is CASSYLGRMYGYTF. The DNA for the CDR3 is TGTGCCAGCAGTTATTTGGGCCGAATGTATGGCTACACCTTC.

The chain's CDR3 is CATSGGTSGHNEQFF. For the CDR3, the DNA is TGTGCCACCAGCGGCGGGACTAGCGGCCACAATGAGCAGTTCTTC. V is TRBV15 and J is TRBJ2-1, with 11 bases lining up with TRBD2. J gave up 5 bases and V 5 bases, and 5 bases lay outside the gene matches. The V gene's germline CDR1 is LNHNV and CDR2 YYDKDF (reference sequence). There are 15 residues in the CDR3.

V gene TRBV29-1 combines with J gene TRBJ1-1; tentative D call: TRBD1 (5 bases). The germline gives CDR1 SQVTM, CDR2 ANQGSEA. V gave up 3 bases and J gave up 4 bases, with 9 bases separating them. The CDR3 is made up of 12 amino acids. In nucleotides, the CDR3 is TGCAGCGTTGATTTGGGGGGCACTGAAGCTTTCTTT. Encoded protein: CSVDLGGTEAFF.

This chain connects TRBV5-1 to TRBJ2-2; TRBD1 aligns across 7 bases. Germline V gene lookup returns CDR1 SGHRS and CDR2 YFSETQ. This CDR3 comprises 16 residues. The trim removed 4 bases at V and 6 bases at J, leaving 12 bases unmatched. CDR3 nucleotides: TGCGCCAGCAGCATCGGGACAGTTAAGGGGCCCGGGGAGCTGTTTTTT. Its protein product is CASSIGTVKGPGELFF.

This clone was seen a handful of times. The V gene is TRBV18, the J gene TRBJ1-2, with TRBD1 as a possible D gene (5 bases). V lost 3 bases to trimming and J lost 4 bases, with 12 bases between them. Germline-derived CDR1 and CDR2 are KGHSH and LQKENI. The CDR3 length is 14 residues. CDR3 protein: CASSPDRSAYGYTF. CDR3 in DNA: TGTGCCAGCTCACCTGACAGATCGGCCTATGGCTACACCTTC.